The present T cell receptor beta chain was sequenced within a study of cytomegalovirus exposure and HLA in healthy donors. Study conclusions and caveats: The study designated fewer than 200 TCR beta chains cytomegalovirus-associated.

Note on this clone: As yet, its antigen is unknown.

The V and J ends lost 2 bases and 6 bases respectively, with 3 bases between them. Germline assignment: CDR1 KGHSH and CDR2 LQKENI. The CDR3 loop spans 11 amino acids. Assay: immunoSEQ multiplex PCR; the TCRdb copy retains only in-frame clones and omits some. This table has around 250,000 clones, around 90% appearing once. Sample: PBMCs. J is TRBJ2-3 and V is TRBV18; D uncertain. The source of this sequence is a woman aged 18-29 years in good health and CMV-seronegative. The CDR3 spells CASSPEDTQYF. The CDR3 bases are TGTGCCAGCTCACCAGAGGATACGCAGTATTTT.